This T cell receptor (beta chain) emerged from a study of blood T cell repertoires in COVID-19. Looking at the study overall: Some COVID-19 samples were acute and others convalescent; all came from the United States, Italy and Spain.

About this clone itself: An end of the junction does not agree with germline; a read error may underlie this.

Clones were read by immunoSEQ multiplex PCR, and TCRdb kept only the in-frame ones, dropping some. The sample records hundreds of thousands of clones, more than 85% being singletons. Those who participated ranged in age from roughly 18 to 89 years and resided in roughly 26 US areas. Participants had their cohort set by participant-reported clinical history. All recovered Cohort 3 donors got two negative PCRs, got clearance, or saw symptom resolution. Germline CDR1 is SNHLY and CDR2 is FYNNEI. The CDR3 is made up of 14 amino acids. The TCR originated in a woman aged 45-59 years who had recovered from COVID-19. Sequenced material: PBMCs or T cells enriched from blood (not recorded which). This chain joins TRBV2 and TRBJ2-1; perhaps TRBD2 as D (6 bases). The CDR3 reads CASSGAPLGGRDLF. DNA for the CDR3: TGTGCCAGCAGTGGGGCCCCCTTAGGAGGGAGAGATCTCTTC.